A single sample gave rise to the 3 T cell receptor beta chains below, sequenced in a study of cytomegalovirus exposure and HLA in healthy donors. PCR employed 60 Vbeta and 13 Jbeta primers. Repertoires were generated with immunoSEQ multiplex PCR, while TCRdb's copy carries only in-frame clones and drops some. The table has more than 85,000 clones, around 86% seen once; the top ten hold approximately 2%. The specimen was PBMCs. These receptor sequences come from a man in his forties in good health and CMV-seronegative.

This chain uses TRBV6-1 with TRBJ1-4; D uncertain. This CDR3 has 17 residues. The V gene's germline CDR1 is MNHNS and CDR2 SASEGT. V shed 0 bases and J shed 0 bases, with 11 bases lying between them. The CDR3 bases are TGTGCCAGCAGTGAAGCCCCGGCGGGCGCAACTAATGAAAAACTGTTTTTT. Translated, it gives CASSEAPAGATNEKLFF.

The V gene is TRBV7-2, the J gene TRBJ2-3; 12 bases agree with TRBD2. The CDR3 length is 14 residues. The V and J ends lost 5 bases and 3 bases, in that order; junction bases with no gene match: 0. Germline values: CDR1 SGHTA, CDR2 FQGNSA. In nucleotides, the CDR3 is TGTGCCAGCAGCGGACTAGCGGGGACAGATACGCAGTATTTT. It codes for CASSGLAGTDTQYF. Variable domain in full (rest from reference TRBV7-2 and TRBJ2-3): GAGVSQSPSNKVTEKGKDVELRCDPISGHTALYWYRQSLGQGLEFLIYFQGNSAPDKSGLPSDRFSAERTGGSVSTLTIQRTQQEDSAVYLCASSGLAGTDTQYFGPGTRLTVL.

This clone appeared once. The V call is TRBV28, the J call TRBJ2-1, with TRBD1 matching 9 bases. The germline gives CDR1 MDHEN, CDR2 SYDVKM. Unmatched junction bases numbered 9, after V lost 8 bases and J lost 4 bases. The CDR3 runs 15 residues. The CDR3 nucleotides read TGTGCCAGCGTTCCCTCACAGGGGGCTTACAATGAGCAGTTCTTC. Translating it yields CASVPSQGAYNEQFF. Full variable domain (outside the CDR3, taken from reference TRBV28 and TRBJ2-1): DVKVTQSSRYLVKRTGEKVFLECVQDMDHENMFWYRQDPGLGLRLIYFSYDVKMKEKGDIPEGYSVSREKKERFSLILESASTNQTSMYLCASVPSQGAYNEQFFGPGTRLTVL.